This TCR beta chain was identified during a study of blood T cells in healthy people across ages. Overall study: Template-switching capture recovered about one barcoded beta molecule per two T cells. Broader study findings: Diversity estimates from one million T cells were considered underestimates.

Germline CDR1 and CDR2: ENHRY and SYGVKD. Trimming took 6 bases from V and 1 from J, leaving 6 bases between them. This CDR3 is built from 12 residues. Remarks on this clonotype: Antigen unknown.

Alongside a J-beta primer mix, a sample-barcoded 5' primer served in a second PCR lasting about 7 to 12 cycles. Via MiXCR, TCRdb re-called the 5' RACE reads, giving one row per CDR3 protein. The sample shows around 1,800,000 distinct CDR3 sequences, 39% of them seen only once. No fewer than 7 million PBMCs went into each sample. The sample taken for sequencing was blood. This clonotype originated in a human donor in good health. The rearrangement links TRBV10-3 to TRBJ1-1; no firm D call. CDR3 coding DNA: TGTGCCATCAGGCCTGGGAACACTGAAGCTTTCTTT. This gives the protein CAIRPGNTEAFF.